Listed here is a single TCR beta chain. Its cognate antigen is unknown. Compared with germline, one end of the junction differs, possibly owing to a read error. The sample is drawn from a study of shared clonotypes between healthy human individuals. Study-wide findings and caveats: Represented genetic and exposure-history diversity was restricted by having few donors. Among donors, the sharing of clonotypes was expected to be influenced by sequencing depth.

Germline V gene lookup returns CDR1 PRHDT and CDR2 FYEKMQ (reference sequence). The CDR3 loop spans 16 amino acids. Genomic DNA, for the unsorted samples, came from about 90 million PBMCs. Splitting of each subset's genomic DNA was done evenly across several immunoSEQ plates. Profiled with immunoSEQ multiplex PCR; TCRdb holds only in-frame clones, not every one. The sample shows about 490,000 clones, approximately 78% of them seen only once. The chain links TRBV13 to TRBJ2-2; 10 bases align to TRBD2. The TCR sequence derives from a woman in her thirties or forties in good health. Some clones in this sample may be carry-over from other donors' samples. Sequencing was carried out using PBMCs. Here the CDR3 reads CASSLGLAEHTGELFF. The CDR3 coding sequence is TGTGCCAGCAGCCTAGGACTAGCGGAGCACACCGGGGAGCTGTTTTTT.